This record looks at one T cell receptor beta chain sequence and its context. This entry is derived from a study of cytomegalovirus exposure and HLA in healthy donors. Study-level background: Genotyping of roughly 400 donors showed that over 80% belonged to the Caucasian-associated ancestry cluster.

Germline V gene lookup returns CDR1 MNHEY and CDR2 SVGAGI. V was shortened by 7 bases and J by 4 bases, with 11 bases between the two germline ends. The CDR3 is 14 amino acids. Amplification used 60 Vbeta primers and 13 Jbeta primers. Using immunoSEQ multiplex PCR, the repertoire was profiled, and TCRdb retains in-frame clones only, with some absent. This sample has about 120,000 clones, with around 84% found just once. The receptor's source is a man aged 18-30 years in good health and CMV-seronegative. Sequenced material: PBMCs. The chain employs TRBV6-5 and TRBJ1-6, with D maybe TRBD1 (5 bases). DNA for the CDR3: TGTGCCAGCACCTGGGGGGGTTATAATTCACCCCTCCACTTT. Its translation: CASTWGGYNSPLHF.